This T cell receptor beta chain came from a study of blood T cell repertoires in COVID-19. After removal of 7 bases from V and 4 bases from J, the junction contained 5 bases not matched to a gene. The CDR3 extends over 13 amino acids. CDR1 SQVTM and CDR2 ANQGSEA come from the germline V gene. Data came from immunoSEQ multiplex PCR; TCRdb stores just in-frame clones and leaves some out. Among about 350,000 clones listed, about 88% were seen once. Material: PBMCs or T cells enriched from blood (not recorded which). The sequence came from a woman aged 30 to 39 who had recovered from COVID-19. The chain links TRBV29-1 to TRBJ2-1, with 9 bases fitting TRBD1. The CDR3 here is CSASGQGYNEQFF. The CDR3 coding sequence is TGCAGCGCCTCTGGACAGGGGTACAATGAGCAGTTCTTC.